This TCR beta chain was found in a study of blood T cell repertoires in COVID-19. The repertoire was sequenced with immunoSEQ multiplex PCR; TCRdb's copy has only in-frame clones and lacks some. The table records roughly 200,000 clones, less than 85% of them present only once. This CDR3 is 17 amino acids long. V was cut by 0 bases and J by 2 bases, with 14 bases left in between. In germline, CDR1 is LNHNV, CDR2 YYDKDF (reference sequence). The source is a man between 35 and 55 years old who had recovered from COVID-19. Sample: PBMCs or T cells enriched from blood (not recorded which). The chain couples TRBV15 to TRBJ2-1, with D perhaps matching TRBD1 (5 bases). The CDR3 nucleotides read TGTGCCACCAGCAGAGAGGGGCGAGGTGGCGCCTACAATGAGCAGTTCTTC. This gives the protein CATSREGRGGAYNEQFF.